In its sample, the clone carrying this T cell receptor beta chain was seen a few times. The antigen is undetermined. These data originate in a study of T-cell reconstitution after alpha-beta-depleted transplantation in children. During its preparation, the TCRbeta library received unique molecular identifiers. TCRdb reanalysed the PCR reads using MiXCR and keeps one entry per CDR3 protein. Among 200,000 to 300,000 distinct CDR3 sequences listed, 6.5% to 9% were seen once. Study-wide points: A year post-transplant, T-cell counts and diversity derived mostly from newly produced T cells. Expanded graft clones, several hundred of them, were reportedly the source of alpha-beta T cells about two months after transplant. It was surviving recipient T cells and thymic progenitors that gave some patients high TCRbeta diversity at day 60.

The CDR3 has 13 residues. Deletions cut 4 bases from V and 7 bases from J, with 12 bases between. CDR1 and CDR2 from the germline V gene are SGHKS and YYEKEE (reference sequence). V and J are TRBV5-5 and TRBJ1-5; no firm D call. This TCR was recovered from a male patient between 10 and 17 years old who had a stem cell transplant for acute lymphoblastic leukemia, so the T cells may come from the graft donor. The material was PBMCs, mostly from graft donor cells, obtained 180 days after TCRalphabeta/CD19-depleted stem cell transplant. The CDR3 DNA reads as TGTGCCAGCAGCCCGTACGGCGGACAGCCCCAGCATTTT. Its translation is CASSPYGGQPQHF.